Presented here are 2 T cell receptor beta chains from one specimen sequenced in a study of T-cell memory formation after mild COVID-19. TCRdb itself ran the 5' RACE reads through MiXCR, one entry per CDR3 protein. The sample has under 110,000 distinct CDR3 sequences, 9.5% to 15% seen once. Sample: PBMCs or a T cell subset sorted from them (not recorded which). All receptors derive from an adult woman who had mild COVID-19 (a few samples of this study predate the infection). Cell type and time point are not known.

The table lists this clonotype with a few counts. This rearrangement joins TRBV29-1 to TRBJ1-2, with D perhaps matching TRBD1 (5 bases). CDR3 length: 11 residues. CDR1 is SQVTM, CDR2 ANQGSEA, per germline. V was trimmed by 6 bases and J by 8 bases, leaving 13 bases between them. The CDR3 here is CSVVGERGYTF. The CDR3 DNA reads TGCAGCGTGGTGGGGGAGCGAGGCTACACCTTC.

J is TRBJ2-7 and V is TRBV5-1; TRBD2 aligns across 12 bases. Germline assignment: CDR1 SGHRS and CDR2 YFSETQ. The J segment lost 3 bases and the V segment lost 5 bases, leaving 6 bases of the junction unmatched. CDR3 length: 15 residues. CDR3 bases: TGCGCCAGCAGGACTAGCGGGGGAACCTACTACGAGCAGTACTTC. Protein: CASRTSGGTYYEQYF.